The clone carrying this T cell receptor beta chain was counted only a few times. The antigen is not known. The CDR3 extends over 16 amino acids. With V trimmed by 5 bases and J by 3 bases, 7 bases remained unmatched. Per the germline V gene, CDR1 is MNHEY and CDR2 is SMNVEV (reference sequence). TCRdb redid the calling of the reads with MiXCR, one entry per CDR3 protein. The sample includes a few hundred thousand distinct CDR3 sequences, roughly 13% of them seen just once. The data belong to a study of T cell repertoires in cytomegalovirus infection. Study background: Indications of both CMV infection and matching HLA type were provided by public TCR beta signatures.

Study-level results: Of the TCR beta families, the public ones yielded a cumulative frequency that identified carriers of CMV plus the relevant HLA. There were HLA-C-restricted CMV-specific TCR beta clonotypes dominating the ex vivo response.

The V and J genes are TRBV27 and TRBJ1-4; 9 bases are a match to TRBD1. Sequenced sample: PBMCs. The clonotype was recovered from a human donor in good health (CMV status not recorded). Some clones in this sample may be carry-over from other donors' samples. The CDR3 DNA is TGTGCCAGCAGTGGTAATCGACAGGGGGCTAATGAAAAACTGTTTTTT. It is translated as CASSGNRQGANEKLFF.